Sequencing of this T cell receptor beta chain was carried out in a study of T-cell reconstitution after alpha-beta-depleted transplantation in children. V was pared by 6 bases and J by 7 bases, with 7 bases between. Germline V gene lookup returns CDR1 SGHRS and CDR2 YFSETQ. CDR3 length equals 11 residues. This clonotype was counted at least ten times. Unique molecular identifiers tagged the TCRbeta library. Using its own MiXCR run on the PCR reads, TCRdb lists one record per CDR3 protein. The repertoire consists of 90,000 to 120,000 distinct CDR3 sequences, with about 6.5% occurring once and the leading ten covering roughly 24%.

Sequenced here: PBMCs, mostly from graft donor cells, sampled 360 days after TCRalphabeta/CD19-depleted stem cell transplant. The origin of this receptor is a male patient aged 2 to 9 who had a stem cell transplant for acute lymphoblastic leukemia, so the T cells may come from the graft donor. The chain joins TRBV5-1 to TRBJ2-2; D is unresolved. The CDR3 here is CASIQGGELFF. DNA of the CDR3: TGCGCCAGCATCCAAGGCGGGGAGCTGTTTTTT.